Shown below are 11 T cell receptor beta chains from a single sample sequenced in a study of blood T cell repertoires in COVID-19. Some clones are missing from TCRdb's copy, which holds only in-frame ones; the method was immunoSEQ multiplex PCR. The sample contains about 150,000 clones, approximately 73% of which appear only once. Sequenced: peripheral blood. These receptors were obtained from a man in his 60s with acute or convalescent COVID-19.

The chain recombines TRBV2 with TRBJ1-2; no firm D call. The CDR3 consists of 15 residues. The V end lost 2 bases, the J end lost 3 bases, and 13 bases lay between the germline ends. Germline V gene lookup returns CDR1 SNHLY and CDR2 FYNNEI. Written as DNA, the CDR3 is TGTGCCAGCAGTGAAAGGGATGCGGGGTACTATGGCTACACCTTC. It encodes CASSERDAGYYGYTF.

The chain combines TRBV6-1 with TRBJ2-3, with D unclear. The CDR3 runs to 13 residues. V was pared by 1 base and J by 5 bases, with 7 bases between. Per germline, CDR1 MNHNS and CDR2 SASEGT. The CDR3: CASSEGSEDTQYF. The CDR3, as DNA: TGTGCCAGCAGTGAAGGTTCAGAAGATACGCAGTATTTT.

The chain is built from TRBV6-5 and TRBJ1-2, with a possible D match to TRBD1 (6 bases). The germline V gene encodes CDR1 MNHEY and CDR2 SVGAGI. This CDR3 comprises 14 residues. V lost 4 bases, J lost 2 bases, and 11 bases lay in between. The CDR3 region is CASSSPDRNYGYTF. CDR3 nucleotides: TGTGCCAGCAGTTCCCCAGACAGGAACTATGGCTACACCTTC.

The CDR3 protein is CASSPVGGGGNIQYF. DNA of the CDR3: TGTGCCAGCTCACCGGTCGGAGGGGGCGGAAACATTCAGTACTTC. V gene TRBV18 combines with J gene TRBJ2-4, with a weak D call TRBD1 (7 bases). Germline V gives CDR1 KGHSH, CDR2 LQKENI. This CDR3 has 15 residues. V dropped 3 bases and J dropped 6 bases, with 15 bases sitting between them.

This sequence joins TRBV2 and TRBJ2-3; 7 bases agree with TRBD2. The CDR3 length is 16 residues. In germline, CDR1 is SNHLY, CDR2 FYNNEI. V shed 4 bases and J 0 bases; nucleotides not matched to a gene: 7. This CDR3 is CASSGGTIPSTDTQYF. DNA for the CDR3: TGTGCCAGCAGTGGAGGGACTATTCCTAGCACAGATACGCAGTATTTT.

The chain links TRBV10-1 to TRBJ2-5, with TRBD1 matching over 8 bases. V lost 6 bases to trimming and J lost 4 bases; unmatched junction nucleotides: 7. This CDR3 contains 14 residues. The V gene's germline CDR1 is WNHNN and CDR2 SYGVQD (reference sequence). This CDR3 reads CASSEGQERETQYF. CDR3 bases: TGCGCCAGCAGCGAGGGACAGGAGCGAGAGACCCAGTACTTC.

The rearrangement joins TRBV5-8 to TRBJ2-1; 9 nucleotides agree with TRBD2. The CDR3 has 16 amino acids. CDR1 is SGHTS and CDR2 is YDEGEE in the germline V gene. V lost 3 bases to trimming and J lost 2 bases; unmatched junction nucleotides: 6. CDR3 in DNA: TGTGCCAGCAGCTCGGATGGCGGGAGGGCCTACAATGAGCAGTTCTTC. It codes for CASSSDGGRAYNEQFF. Full variable domain (missing parts from reference TRBV5-8 and TRBJ2-1): EAGVTQSPTHLIKTRGQQATLRCSPISGHTSVYWYQQALGLGLQFLLWYDEGEERNRGNFPPRFSGRQFPNYSSELNVNALELEDSALYLCASSSDGGRAYNEQFFGPGTRLTVL.

CDR3 sequence reads: CASSPRQGEGYTF. For the CDR3, the DNA is TGTGCCAGCTCACCGCGACAGGGGGAAGGCTACACCTTC. The rearrangement uses TRBV18 and TRBJ1-2; 9 nucleotides line up with TRBD1. The CDR3 is made up of 13 amino acids. The V and J ends lost 3 bases and 8 bases, in that order; junction bases with no gene match: 4. The V gene's germline CDR1 is KGHSH and CDR2 LQKENI.

This sequence joins TRBV2 and TRBJ1-6, with D hard to call. This CDR3 is built from 14 residues. Germline CDR1 reads SNHLY; CDR2 reads FYNNEI. V was shortened by 3 bases and J by 8 bases, with 11 bases between the two germline ends. The CDR3 spells CASSDLRLDSPLHF. In DNA, the CDR3 is TGTGCCAGCAGTGATCTGAGGTTAGATTCACCCCTCCACTTT.

CDR3 bases: TGTGCCATCAGCCCGGGACAGGAGTACAATGAGCAGTTCTTC. Translated: CAISPGQEYNEQFF. This chain links TRBV10-3 with TRBJ2-1, with 8 bases matching TRBD1. CDR1 is ENHRY, CDR2 SYGVKD, per germline. Germline trimming cut 6 bases from V and 4 bases from J; bases unmatched to any gene: 5. This CDR3 region has 14 residues.

V usage is TRBV11-2 and J usage is TRBJ2-2, with no clear D. V lost 3 bases, J lost 0 bases, and 5 bases lay in between. Germline V CDR1 and CDR2: SGHAT, FQNNGV. CDR3 length equals 14 residues. Here the CDR3 DNA reads TGTGCCAGCAGCTTTGCGGCGAACACCGGGGAGCTGTTTTTT. Translated: CASSFAANTGELFF.